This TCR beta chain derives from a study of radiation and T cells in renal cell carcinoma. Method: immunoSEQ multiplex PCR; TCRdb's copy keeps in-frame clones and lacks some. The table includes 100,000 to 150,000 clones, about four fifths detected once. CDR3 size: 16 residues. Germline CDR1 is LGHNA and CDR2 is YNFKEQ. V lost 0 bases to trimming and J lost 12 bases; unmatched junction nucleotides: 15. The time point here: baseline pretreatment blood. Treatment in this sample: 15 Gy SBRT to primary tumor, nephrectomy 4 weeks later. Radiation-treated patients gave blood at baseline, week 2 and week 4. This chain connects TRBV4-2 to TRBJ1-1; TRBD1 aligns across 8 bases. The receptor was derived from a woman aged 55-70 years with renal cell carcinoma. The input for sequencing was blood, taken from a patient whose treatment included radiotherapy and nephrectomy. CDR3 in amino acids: CASSQDRVDQGAISFF. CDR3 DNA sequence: TGTGCCAGCAGCCAAGATCGGGTCGACCAGGGGGCTATTTCTTTCTTT.